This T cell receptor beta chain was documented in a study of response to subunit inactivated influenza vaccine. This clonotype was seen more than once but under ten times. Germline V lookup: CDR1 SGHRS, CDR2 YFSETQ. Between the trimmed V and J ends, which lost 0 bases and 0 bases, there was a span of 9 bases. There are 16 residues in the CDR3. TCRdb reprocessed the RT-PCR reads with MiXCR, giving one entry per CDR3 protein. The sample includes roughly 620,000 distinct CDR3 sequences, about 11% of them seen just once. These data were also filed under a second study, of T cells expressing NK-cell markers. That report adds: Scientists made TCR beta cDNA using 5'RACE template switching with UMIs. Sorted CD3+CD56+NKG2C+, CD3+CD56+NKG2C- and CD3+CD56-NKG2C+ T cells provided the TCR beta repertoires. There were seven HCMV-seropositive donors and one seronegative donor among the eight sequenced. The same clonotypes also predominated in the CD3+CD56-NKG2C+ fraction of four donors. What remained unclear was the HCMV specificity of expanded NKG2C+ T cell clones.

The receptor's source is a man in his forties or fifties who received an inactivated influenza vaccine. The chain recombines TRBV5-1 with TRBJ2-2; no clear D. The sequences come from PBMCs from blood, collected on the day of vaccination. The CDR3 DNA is TGCGCCAGCAGCTTGGGCCCCAGGTCGAACACCGGGGAGCTGTTTTTT. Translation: CASSLGPRSNTGELFF.